A selection of T cell receptor beta chains follows, all from one sample in a study of technical replicates of blood from four donors. TCRdb's table, derived via immunoSEQ multiplex PCR, lists solely in-frame clones and lacks some. The repertoire has about 72,000 clones, around 95% of them found once; the top ten carry about 0.22%. Sequences were obtained from T cells isolated from PBMCs. The receptors stem from a human donor in good health. The CDR3 runs from the conserved cysteine through the conserved F or W. Each record gives: V gene, clone size, D gene, J gene, CDR3 DNA, CDR3 protein. A D gene is named only where the DNA matches it firmly. Where a row states a size, it is once, few, many or the class of an expanded clone; other rows omit it.

TRBV19,NA,NA,TRBJ2-1,TGTGCCAGTAGTATCTCATTTTACCCGATTTCCGGGACACTATCGGATTACGATGAGCAGTTCTTC,CASSISFYPISGTLSDYDEQFF
TRBV11-2,NA,TRBD1,TRBJ2-3,TGTGCCAGCAGCCGCCGGGGACAGGGCGGGACAGATACGCAGTATTTT,CASSRRGQGGTDTQYF
TRBV5-1,NA,TRBD2,TRBJ2-2,TGCGCCAGCAGCTTAGGACTAGCGGGGACCGGGGAGCTGTTTTTT,CASSLGLAGTGELFF
TRBV6-1,NA,NA,TRBJ2-7,TGTGCCAGCAGTCCAGGACAGATCCCTCACGAGCAGTACTTC,CASSPGQIPHEQYF
TRBV5-1,NA,TRBD2,TRBJ2-7,TGCGCCAGCAGCCCCGGGGGAGGGGACGAGCAGTACTTC,CASSPGGGDEQYF
TRBV28,NA,NA,TRBJ1-5,TGTGCCAGCAGTCCAAAGGACTATCGGGGCAATCAGCCCCAGCATTTT,CASSPKDYRGNQPQHF
TRBV30,NA,TRBD1,TRBJ1-3,TGTGCCTGGATAGGACAGGGCTCTGGAAACACCATATATTTT,CAWIGQGSGNTIYF
TRBV6-5,NA,NA,TRBJ2-5,TGTGCCAGCAGTCAAAATTACAAGACCCAGTACTTC,CASSQNYKTQYF
TRBV6-5,NA,NA,TRBJ2-5,TGTGCCAGCAGGACAGGCAAGCGGGAGACCCAGTACTTC,CASRTGKRETQYF
TRBV9,NA,TRBD2,TRBJ2-3,TGTGCCAGCAGCATCGACCCCAGCGGGAGGGCAGATACGCAGTATTTT,CASSIDPSGRADTQYF
TRBV4-1,once,TRBD2,TRBJ2-1,TGCGCCAGCAGCCAGGGAATAGCGGGGATGTTCTTC,CASSQGIAGMFF
TRBV6-4,NA,NA,TRBJ1-5,TGTGCCAGCAGGGAACAGGGATATAGCAATCAGCCCCAGCATTTT,CASREQGYSNQPQHF
TRBV7-2,once,TRBD1,TRBJ2-7,TGTGCCAGCAGCTTAGGCGGTTCCGGGACAGTCTCTGGCCGGCAGTACTTC,CASSLGGSGTVSGRQYF
TRBV28,NA,TRBD1,TRBJ1-5,TGTGCCAGCAGTTTATGGGGCCGACAGGGCGGTGTAAGTCAGCCCCAGCATTTT,CASSLWGRQGGVSQPQHF
TRBV7-6,NA,TRBD2,TRBJ2-7,TGTGCCAGCAGTCTAGCGGGAGGGCCGTCCTACGAGCAGTACTTC,CASSLAGGPSYEQYF
TRBV6-6,NA,NA,TRBJ1-2,TGTGCCAGCAGTGTAGACAGGAACTATGGCTACACCTTC,CASSVDRNYGYTF
TRBV5-4,NA,NA,TRBJ2-3,TGTGCCAGCAGCTACAGCGGAACTAGCACAGATACGCAGTATTTT,CASSYSGTSTDTQYF